This T cell receptor beta chain was captured in a study of blood T cell repertoires in COVID-19. Study context: COVID-19 samples from acute and convalescent phases originated in the United States, Italy and Spain.

The V end lost 4 bases, the J end lost 5 bases, and 7 bases lay between the germline ends. The CDR3 is 12 residues long. Sequencing used immunoSEQ multiplex PCR; TCRdb keeps in-frame clones, though not all of them. The sample yields tens of thousands of clones, over 75% seen once. The sequenced material came from peripheral blood. This chain connects TRBV12-3 or TRBV12-4 to TRBJ2-3; weak D call: TRBD2 (5 bases). The TCR was taken from a human donor in a cohort sampled during active COVID-19. Here the CDR3 reads CASSWGEDTQYF. CDR3 nucleotides: TGTGCCAGCAGTTGGGGAGAAGATACGCAGTATTTT.